This T cell receptor (beta chain) was recorded in a study of blood T cell repertoires in COVID-19. For the study at large: Both acute and convalescent COVID-19 samples were obtained from the United States, Italy and Spain. PBMCs, B-cell-depleted T cells, or T cells were the source of the cDNA or gDNA that made up the material.

Followed longitudinally, the Seattle patients had been enrolled during active infection. This CDR3 contains 16 residues. Germline CDR1 reads LGHDT; CDR2 reads YNNKEL (reference sequence). V was shortened by 2 bases and J by 0 bases, with 11 bases between the two germline ends. Original methodology: Nucleated cell counts were estimated from reference gene primer amplification. TCRdb keeps only in-frame clones here, not all; method: immunoSEQ multiplex PCR. V and J calls and clone size are those listed in that table; D and trimming were worked out from the DNA. Of roughly 250,000 clones listed, under 85% are singletons.

The chain uses TRBV3-1 (or the pseudogene TRBV3-2) and TRBJ2-1, with TRBD2 as a possible D gene (5 bases). The sample consisted of peripheral blood. This TCR was sampled from a human donor with COVID-19, enrolled during active disease. The donor label of this sample is uncertain. The CDR3 protein is CASSQISADSYNEQFF. The CDR3 nucleotides are TGTGCCAGCAGCCAAATTTCAGCGGACTCCTACAATGAGCAGTTCTTC.